Listed here are 27 T cell receptor beta chains from one sample, sequenced in a study of cytomegalovirus exposure and HLA in healthy donors. Researchers ran the PCR with 60 Vbeta and 13 Jbeta primers. The data were produced by immunoSEQ multiplex PCR, yet TCRdb's version contains in-frame clones alone and is incomplete. The table lists about 69,000 clones, about 80% of them singletons. The sequenced material came from PBMCs. The receptors were sampled from a man aged 18 to 30 in good health and CMV-seronegative.

This chain uses TRBV19 with TRBJ2-3; 7 bases are a match to TRBD2. V lost 6 bases, J lost 1 base, and 10 bases stayed unmatched. Germline V lookup: CDR1 LNHDA, CDR2 SQIVND (reference sequence). The length of the CDR3 is 16 residues. The CDR3 DNA reads as TGTGCCAGTAGGGGAGGTGCGGGGGTGGGCACAGATACGCAGTATTTT. Translating it yields CASRGGAGVGTDTQYF. Filled out from reference TRBV19 and TRBJ2-3, the complete variable domain reads DGGITQSPKYLFRKEGQNVTLSCEQNLNHDAMYWYRQDPGQGLRLIYYSQIVNDFQKGDIAEGYSVSREKKESFPLTVTSAQKNPTAFYLCASRGGAGVGTDTQYFGPGTRLTVL.

The V and J genes are TRBV27 and TRBJ1-2; a possible D gene is TRBD1 (5 bases). CDR3 length equals 13 residues. V was shortened by 6 bases and J by 5 bases, with 13 bases between the two germline ends. Germline V gives CDR1 MNHEY, CDR2 SMNVEV (reference sequence). In DNA form, the CDR3 reads TGTGCCAGCAGGCTGCAGGGCGAGTATGGCTACACCTTC. Its translation is CASRLQGEYGYTF.

This chain links TRBV28 with TRBJ2-7; D is unresolved. The CDR3 consists of 13 residues. Trimming took 5 bases from V and 4 from J, leaving 12 bases between them. Germline V gives CDR1 MDHEN, CDR2 SYDVKM. The CDR3 spells CASSPRTAYEQYF. The CDR3 DNA reads as TGTGCCAGCAGTCCGCGAACAGCATACGAGCAGTACTTC.

The gene calls are TRBV7-9 and TRBJ2-3; possibly TRBD2 for D (5 bases). V was cut by 2 bases and J by 7 bases, with 16 bases left in between. There are 15 residues in the CDR3. The germline V gene has CDR1 SEHNR and CDR2 FQNEAQ (reference sequence). The CDR3 loop is CASSLSLAATHTQYF. The CDR3 coding sequence is TGTGCCAGCAGCTTAAGTCTAGCAGCAACGCATACGCAGTATTTT.

The chain carries TRBV5-1 and TRBJ1-5; 8 bases align to TRBD1. The junction had 6 bases not matched to a gene; V was cut back by 1 base and J by 6 bases. Germline CDR1 is SGHRS and CDR2 is YFSETQ. CDR3 length equals 15 residues. The DNA for the CDR3 is TGCGCCAGCAGCTTGTGGACAGGGAGAGGTCAGCCCCAGCATTTT. Translation gives CASSLWTGRGQPQHF.

This chain joins TRBV10-3 and TRBJ1-3, with D hard to call. This CDR3 has 13 residues. V lost 10 bases, J lost 0 bases, and 10 bases lay in between. The germline gives CDR1 ENHRY, CDR2 SYGVKD. DNA for the CDR3: TGTGCCACCAACCCCAGCTCTGGAAACACCATATATTTT. It encodes CATNPSSGNTIYF.

This sequence joins TRBV5-6 and TRBJ1-6, with TRBD1 matching 10 bases. This CDR3 has 15 amino acids. The V segment lost 4 bases and the J segment 6 bases; nucleotides outside the gene matches: 4. Germline V gene data show CDR1 as SGHDT and CDR2 as YYEEEE. The CDR3 is CASSAGTGVNSPLHF. The DNA for the CDR3 is TGTGCCAGCAGCGCTGGGACAGGGGTTAATTCACCCCTCCACTTT.

The chain recombines TRBV7-2 with TRBJ2-3; D call uncertain. V was cut by 4 bases and J by 4 bases, with 6 bases left in between. CDR1 and CDR2 (germline): SGHTA, FQGNSA. The CDR3 extends over 12 amino acids. This CDR3 reads CASSWAPDTQYF. CDR3 coding DNA: TGTGCCAGCAGCTGGGCCCCAGATACGCAGTATTTT.

Here the CDR3 reads CASSSVWGGETQYF. Here the CDR3 DNA reads TGTGCCAGCAGCTCCGTCTGGGGGGGAGAGACCCAGTACTTC. The gene calls are TRBV5-4 and TRBJ2-5; TRBD2 aligns across 7 bases. The V segment lost 3 bases and the J segment 4 bases; nucleotides outside the gene matches: 6. This CDR3 region has 14 residues. Germline V gives CDR1 SGHNT, CDR2 YYREEE (reference sequence).

CDR3 sequence reads: CASSRPGTVFTEAFF. The CDR3 nucleotides read TGTGCCAGCAGCCGTCCCGGGACAGTTTTCACTGAAGCTTTCTTT. The rearrangement uses TRBV5-6 and TRBJ1-1; 7 positions agree with TRBD1. Trimming cost V 4 bases and J 4 bases; bases outside gene matches: 10. The CDR3 totals 15 residues. Germline V gene lookup returns CDR1 SGHDT and CDR2 YYEEEE.

The table lists this clone with a count of one. V is TRBV27 and J is TRBJ1-4; 7 bases fit TRBD1. V was pared by 4 bases and J by 11 bases, with 4 bases of the junction left unmatched. The CDR3 consists of 12 residues. The germline V gene has CDR1 MNHEY and CDR2 SMNVEV (reference sequence). DNA for the CDR3: TGTGCCAGCAGTTACAGGGGCGGCAAACTGTTTTTT. Encoded protein: CASSYRGGKLFF.

V is TRBV11-2 and J is TRBJ2-1; 9 bases are shared with TRBD1. Trimming took 4 bases from V and 9 from J; bases not matched to a gene: 10. This CDR3 has 15 amino acids. Germline V gene data show CDR1 as SGHAT and CDR2 as FQNNGV. CDR3 residues: CASSSDRTGAGEQFF. CDR3 DNA: TGTGCCAGCAGCTCCGATAGGACAGGGGCCGGTGAGCAGTTCTTC.

This chain connects TRBV6-5 to TRBJ1-5; weak D call: TRBD1 (6 bases). The CDR3 spans 13 residues. Germline V gene sequence: CDR1 MNHEY, CDR2 SVGAGI. V gave up 2 bases and J gave up 7 bases, with 9 bases separating them. This CDR3 is CASSYTGKQPQHF. The CDR3, as DNA: TGTGCCAGCAGTTACACAGGGAAGCAGCCCCAGCATTTT.

The J gene is TRBJ1-4, the V gene TRBV9, with D hard to call. Germline CDR1 is SGDLS and CDR2 is YYNGEE. Trimming took off 0 bases at V and 6 bases at J, with 9 bases between the two ends. This CDR3 is 14 amino acids long. CDR3 DNA: TGTGCCAGCAGCGTAGCGGGATTTGATGAAAAACTGTTTTTT. Protein sequence: CASSVAGFDEKLFF.

This clone was seen a handful of times. This chain connects TRBV10-1 to TRBJ2-7; tentative D call: TRBD1 (6 bases). The V end lost 5 bases, the J end lost 3 bases, and 11 bases lay between the germline ends. In germline, CDR1 is WNHNN, CDR2 SYGVQD (reference sequence). The CDR3 covers 13 residues. Here the CDR3 DNA reads TGCGCCAGCAGTAAGACAGGAGACTACGAGCAGTACTTC. Translating gives CASSKTGDYEQYF.

The chain uses TRBV27 and TRBJ2-1; the D is unclear. The CDR3 is 13 amino acids. Germline values: CDR1 MNHEY, CDR2 SMNVEV (reference sequence). Trimming took 3 bases from V and 0 from J, leaving 3 bases between them. The CDR3 spells CASSFSSYNEQFF. DNA for the CDR3: TGTGCCAGCAGTTTTAGCTCCTACAATGAGCAGTTCTTC.

The chain has TRBV27 and TRBJ1-5, with D perhaps matching TRBD1 (6 bases). The CDR3 runs 16 residues. CDR1 is MNHEY, CDR2 SMNVEV, per germline (reference sequence). With 6 bases removed from V and 2 bases from J, the gap between germline ends came to 17 bases. The CDR3 sequence is CASRPGGGAGNQPQHF. DNA of the CDR3: TGTGCCAGCAGACCCGGCGGGGGGGCCGGCAATCAGCCCCAGCATTTT.

The V and J genes are TRBV13 and TRBJ1-1, with a possible D match to TRBD1 (5 bases). The CDR3 is 18 amino acids. Germline loops: CDR1 PRHDT, CDR2 FYEKMQ (reference sequence). The V end lost 3 bases, the J end lost 4 bases, and 24 bases lay between the germline ends. CDR3 bases: TGTGCCAGCAGCTTCTGGTGGTCAAGGGGCAATGAATTCACTGAAGCTTTCTTT. It translates to CASSFWWSRGNEFTEAFF.

This clone was recorded once. This chain connects TRBV6-6 to TRBJ1-2; 9 bases agree with TRBD1. With 4 bases clipped from V and 4 bases from J, the junction kept 4 bases outside the gene matches. Germline V gives CDR1 MNHNY, CDR2 SVGAGI (reference sequence). The CDR3 has 14 amino acids. CDR3: CASSLQGAFYGYTF. The CDR3 nucleotides read TGTGCCAGCAGTTTACAGGGGGCTTTCTATGGCTACACCTTC.

This clone was found once. The same CDR3 can be traced to other DNA sequences in this sample. V gene TRBV29-1 combines with J gene TRBJ1-1, with 10 bases lining up with TRBD1. V was pared by 5 bases and J by 6 bases, with 6 bases of the junction left unmatched. Germline-derived CDR1 and CDR2 are SQVTM and ANQGSEA. The CDR3 loop spans 13 amino acids. The CDR3 spells CSVRQGAGAEAFF. CDR3 DNA sequence: TGCAGCGTTCGACAGGGGGCGGGGGCTGAAGCTTTCTTT. Full variable domain (missing parts from reference TRBV29-1 and TRBJ1-1): SAVISQKPSRDICQRGTSLTIQCQVDSQVTMMFWYRQQPGQSLTLIATANQGSEATYESGFVIDKFPISRPNLTFSTLTVSNMSPEDSSIYLCSVRQGAGAEAFFGQGTRLTVV.

The chain links TRBV7-2 to TRBJ2-5; TRBD1 matches 7 bases. The germline V gene encodes CDR1 SGHTA and CDR2 FQGNSA. CDR3 length: 14 residues. The trim removed 4 bases at V and 10 bases at J, leaving 12 bases unmatched. This CDR3 reads CASSSTGPAVGQYF. CDR3 nucleotide sequence: TGTGCCAGCAGCTCGACAGGGCCCGCCGTGGGCCAGTACTTC. Based on the CDR3 plus reference TRBV7-2 and TRBJ2-5, the full variable domain is GAGVSQSPSNKVTEKGKDVELRCDPISGHTALYWYRQSLGQGLEFLIYFQGNSAPDKSGLPSDRFSAERTGGSVSTLTIQRTQQEDSAVYLCASSSTGPAVGQYFGPGTRLLVL.

The chain links TRBV7-2 to TRBJ2-3; 11 bases are a match to TRBD2. CDR1 SGHTA and CDR2 FQGNSA come from the germline V gene. The CDR3 totals 15 residues. V lost 5 bases and J lost 2; bases outside the gene matches: 3. The CDR3 reads CASSRSGGATDTQYF. The CDR3 bases are TGTGCCAGCAGCCGTAGCGGGGGGGCCACAGATACGCAGTATTTT. Using reference TRBV7-2 and TRBJ2-3 for the parts outside the CDR3, the full variable domain is GAGVSQSPSNKVTEKGKDVELRCDPISGHTALYWYRQSLGQGLEFLIYFQGNSAPDKSGLPSDRFSAERTGGSVSTLTIQRTQQEDSAVYLCASSRSGGATDTQYFGPGTRLTVL.

This chain links TRBV7-2 with TRBJ1-3; D gene unclear. Trimming removed 5 bases at V and 4 bases at J, with 24 bases between. In germline, CDR1 is SGHTA, CDR2 FQGNSA. The CDR3 is made up of 18 amino acids. DNA for the CDR3: TGTGCCAGCAGCCCTCCATTTCCCTCGGGAGGGCTCGGAAACACCATATATTTT. Its translation: CASSPPFPSGGLGNTIYF.

This chain connects TRBV15 to TRBJ2-1; the D gene is possibly TRBD2 (7 bases). The germline V and J ends were trimmed by 0 bases and 5 bases, with 11 bases remaining between them. The V gene's germline CDR1 is LNHNV and CDR2 YYDKDF (reference sequence). This CDR3 has 15 amino acids. The CDR3 DNA is TGTGCCACCAGCAGAGATATAGGGGGGGACAATGAGCAGTTCTTC. It encodes CATSRDIGGDNEQFF. The variable domain in full, with the rest retrieved from reference TRBV15 and TRBJ2-1, is DAMVIQNPRYQVTQFGKPVTLSCSQTLNHNVMYWYQQKSSQAPKLLFHYYDKDFNNEADTPDNFQSRRPNTSFCFLDIRSPGLGDTAMYLCATSRDIGGDNEQFFGPGTRLTVL.

This sequence joins TRBV7-2 and TRBJ1-3; unclear D gene. This CDR3 has 13 residues. CDR1 SGHTA and CDR2 FQGNSA come from the germline V gene. V was pared by 5 bases and J by 4 bases, with 9 bases between. CDR3 nucleotides: TGTGCCAGCAGCCCGACAAACGGAAACACCATATATTTT. Translating it yields CASSPTNGNTIYF.

This clone appeared a single time. The CDR3 DNA sequence: TGTGCCAGTAGTATACGGGACAGGGGAGCGGGGACCGGGGAGCTGTTTTTT. It translates to CASSIRDRGAGTGELFF. The chain combines TRBV19 with TRBJ2-2; 10 positions match TRBD1. Germline V gene lookup returns CDR1 LNHDA and CDR2 SQIVND (reference sequence). The CDR3 sequence is 17 residues long. J gave up 5 bases and V 2 bases, and 8 bases lay outside the gene matches.

This chain connects TRBV20-1 to TRBJ2-7; D gene ambiguous. V was pared by 6 bases and J by 3 bases, with 9 bases between. Per germline, CDR1 DFQATT and CDR2 SNEGSKA (reference sequence). The CDR3 loop spans 11 amino acids. The CDR3 DNA reads as TGCAGTGCCCGACTCCTCTACGAGCAGTACGTC. Translation: CSARLLYEQYV.